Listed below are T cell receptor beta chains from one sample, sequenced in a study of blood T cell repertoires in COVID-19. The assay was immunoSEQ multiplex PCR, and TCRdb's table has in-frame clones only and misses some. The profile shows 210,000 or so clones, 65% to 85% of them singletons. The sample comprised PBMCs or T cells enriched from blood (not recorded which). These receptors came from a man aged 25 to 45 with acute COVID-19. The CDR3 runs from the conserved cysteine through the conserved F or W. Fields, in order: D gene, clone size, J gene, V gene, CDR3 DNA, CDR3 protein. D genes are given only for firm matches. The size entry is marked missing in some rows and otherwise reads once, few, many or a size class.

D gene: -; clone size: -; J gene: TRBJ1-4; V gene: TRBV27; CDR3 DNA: TGTGCCAGCAAGGCAACAGTCACGGAAAAACTGTTTTTT; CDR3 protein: CASKATVTEKLFF
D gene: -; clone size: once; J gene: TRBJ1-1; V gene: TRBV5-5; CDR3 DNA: TGTGCCAGCAGCTCAGGACAGACTATGAACACTGAAGCTTTCTTT; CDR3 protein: CASSSGQTMNTEAFF
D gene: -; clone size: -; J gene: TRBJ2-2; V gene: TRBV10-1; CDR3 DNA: TGCGCCAGCAGTGAGTCCCACGGAAGGGGTGGCACCGGGGAGCTGTTTTTT; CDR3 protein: CASSESHGRGGTGELFF
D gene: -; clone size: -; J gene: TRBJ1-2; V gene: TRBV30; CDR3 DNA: TGTGCCTGGACCTTATACCGACAGGAGTCCTATGGCTACACCTTC; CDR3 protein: CAWTLYRQESYGYTF
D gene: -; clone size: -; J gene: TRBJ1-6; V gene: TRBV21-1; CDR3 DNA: TGTGCCAGCAGGAACGGGACAGGGGGCATCGAACGAGATTCACCCCTCCACTTT; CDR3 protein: CASRNGTGGIERDSPLHF
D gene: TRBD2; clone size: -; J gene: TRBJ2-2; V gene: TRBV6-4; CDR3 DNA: TGTGCCAGCAGTGCGTCGGGGGGTATGGCCGGGGAGCTGTTTTTT; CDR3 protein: CASSASGGMAGELFF
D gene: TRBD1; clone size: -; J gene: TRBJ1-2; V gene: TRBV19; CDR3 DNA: TGTGCCAGTAGTGGACAGGGGCTTGGGAGGTACACCTTC; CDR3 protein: CASSGQGLGRYTF
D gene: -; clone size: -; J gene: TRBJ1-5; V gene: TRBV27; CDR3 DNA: TGTGCCAGCACCAGGGCATGGGGCAGCAATCAGCCCCAGCATTTT; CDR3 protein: CASTRAWGSNQPQHF
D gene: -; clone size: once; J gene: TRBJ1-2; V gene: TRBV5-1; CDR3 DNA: TGCGCCAGCAGCTTAGGGCGGGGGGACTATGGCTACACCTTC; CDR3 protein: CASSLGRGDYGYTF
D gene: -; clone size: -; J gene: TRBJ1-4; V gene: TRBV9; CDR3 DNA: TGTGCCAGCAGCGGTGGCGGGGAAAAACTGTTTTTT; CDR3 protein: CASSGGGEKLFF
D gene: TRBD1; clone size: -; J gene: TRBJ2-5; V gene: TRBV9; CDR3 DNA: TGTGCCAGCAGCGAACAGGGGCTAGAGACCCAGTACTTC; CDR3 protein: CASSEQGLETQYF
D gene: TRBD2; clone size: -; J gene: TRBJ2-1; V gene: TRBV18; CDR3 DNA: TGTGCCAGCTCACCGGCAAGGGGGACTAGGATGGGGAATGAGCAGTTCTTC; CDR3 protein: CASSPARGTRMGNEQFF
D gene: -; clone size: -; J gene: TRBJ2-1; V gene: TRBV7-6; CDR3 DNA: TGTGCCAGCAGCCCCCAGGGTTCCTACAATGAGCAGTTCTTC; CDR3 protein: CASSPQGSYNEQFF
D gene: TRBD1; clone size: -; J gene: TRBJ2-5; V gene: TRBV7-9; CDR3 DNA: TGTGCCAGCAGCTACGGGACAGGGGGCGCGGAGACCCAGTACTTC; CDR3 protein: CASSYGTGGAETQYF
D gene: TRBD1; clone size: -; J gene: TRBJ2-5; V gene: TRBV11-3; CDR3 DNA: TGTGCCAGCAGCTCCTCGGGACAGGGAGCTCAAGAGACCCAGTACTTC; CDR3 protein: CASSSSGQGAQETQYF
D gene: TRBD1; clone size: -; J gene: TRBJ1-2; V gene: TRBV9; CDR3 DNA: TGTGCCAGCAGCTTCGGACAGGGCAACTATGGCTACACCTTC; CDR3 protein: CASSFGQGNYGYTF
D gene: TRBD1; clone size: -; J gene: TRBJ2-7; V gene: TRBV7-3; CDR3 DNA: TGTGCCAGCAGCTTACTCGGACAGGGGACCGAGCAGTACTTC; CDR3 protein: CASSLLGQGTEQYF
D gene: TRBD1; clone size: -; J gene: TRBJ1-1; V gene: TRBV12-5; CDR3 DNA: TGTGCTAGTGGTTTGCCGACAGGGCGGACTGAAGCTTTCTTT; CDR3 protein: CASGLPTGRTEAFF
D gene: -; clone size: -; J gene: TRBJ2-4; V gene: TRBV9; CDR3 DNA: TGTGCCAGCAGCGTAGAACCCCAGGCCAAAAACATTCAGTACTTC; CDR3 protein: CASSVEPQAKNIQYF
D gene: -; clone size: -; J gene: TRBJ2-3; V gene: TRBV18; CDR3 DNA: TGTGCCAGCTCACCAGAGAGGAAACCTTCTAGCACAGATACGCAGTATTTT; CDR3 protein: CASSPERKPSSTDTQYF
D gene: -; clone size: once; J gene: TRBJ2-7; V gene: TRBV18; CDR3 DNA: TGTGCCAGCTCACCACCAGGGGGGGCCCACGAGCAGTACTTC; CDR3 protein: CASSPPGGAHEQYF
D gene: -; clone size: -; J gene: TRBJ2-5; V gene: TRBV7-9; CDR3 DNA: TGTGCCAGCAGCTTAGGACAGGCCCCGTGGACCCAGTACTTC; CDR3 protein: CASSLGQAPWTQYF
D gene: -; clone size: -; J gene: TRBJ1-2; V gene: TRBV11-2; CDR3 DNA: TGTGCCAGCAGCCACGAGATAGGGGCGATCGATGGCTACACCTTC; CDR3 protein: CASSHEIGAIDGYTF
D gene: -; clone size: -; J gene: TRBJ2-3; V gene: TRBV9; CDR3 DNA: TGTGCCAGCAGCGTACACGGGGGTTCTAGCACAGATACGCAGTATTTT; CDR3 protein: CASSVHGGSSTDTQYF
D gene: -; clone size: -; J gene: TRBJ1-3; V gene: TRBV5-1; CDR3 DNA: TGCGCCAGCAGCCCCCCGACGGGCTCTGGAAACACCATATATTTT; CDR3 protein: CASSPPTGSGNTIYF
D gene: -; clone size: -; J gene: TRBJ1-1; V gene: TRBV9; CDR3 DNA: TGTGCCAGCAGCCGGGGTGGAACTGAAGCTTTCTTT; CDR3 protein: CASSRGGTEAFF
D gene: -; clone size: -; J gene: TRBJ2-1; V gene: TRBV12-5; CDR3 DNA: TGTGCTAGTGGTTTGTACAGGTACAATGAGCAGTTCTTC; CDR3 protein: CASGLYRYNEQFF
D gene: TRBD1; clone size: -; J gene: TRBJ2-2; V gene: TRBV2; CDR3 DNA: TGTGCCAGCAGAGGGACAGGGAGAACCGGGGAGCTGTTTTTT; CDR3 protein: CASRGTGRTGELFF
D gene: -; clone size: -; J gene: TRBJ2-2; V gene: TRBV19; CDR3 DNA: TGTGCCAGTAGTATCCGGACCGGGGAGCTGTTTTTT; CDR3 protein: CASSIRTGELFF
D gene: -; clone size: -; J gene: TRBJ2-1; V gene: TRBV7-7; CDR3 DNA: TGTGCCAGCAGCTTCTCCTGGGGCGTTTACAATGAGCAGTTCTTC; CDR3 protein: CASSFSWGVYNEQFF
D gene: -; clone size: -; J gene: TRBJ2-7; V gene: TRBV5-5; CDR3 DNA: TGTGCCAGCAGCTCAGTCCCCATATTCTCCTACGAGCAGTACTTC; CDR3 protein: CASSSVPIFSYEQYF
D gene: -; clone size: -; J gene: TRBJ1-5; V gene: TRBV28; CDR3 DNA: TGTGCCAGCCGTGGGGCGACCAATCAGCCCCAGCATTTT; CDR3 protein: CASRGATNQPQHF
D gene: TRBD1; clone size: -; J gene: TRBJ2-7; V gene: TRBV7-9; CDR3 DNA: TGTGCCAGCAGCTTATTCGGACAGGGGACTATTTCCTACGAGCAGTACTTC; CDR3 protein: CASSLFGQGTISYEQYF
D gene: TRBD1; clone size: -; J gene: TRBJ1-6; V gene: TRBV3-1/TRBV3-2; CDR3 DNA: TGTGCCAGCAGCCAAGGACAGGGGAAGGATTCACCCCTCCACTTT; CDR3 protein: CASSQGQGKDSPLHF
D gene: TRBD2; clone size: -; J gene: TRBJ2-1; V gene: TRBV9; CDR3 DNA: TGTGCCAGCAGCGTCTCACCCGCTAGCGGGGCCTACAATGAGCAGTTCTTC; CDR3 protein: CASSVSPASGAYNEQFF
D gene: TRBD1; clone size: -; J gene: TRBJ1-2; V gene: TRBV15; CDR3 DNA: TGTGCCACCAGCAGGGACAGGGGGCTTAACTATGGCTACACCTTC; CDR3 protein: CATSRDRGLNYGYTF
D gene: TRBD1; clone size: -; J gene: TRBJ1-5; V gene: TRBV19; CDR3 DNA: TGTGCCAGTAGTAGGGACAGTGATCAGCCCCAGCATTTT; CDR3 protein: CASSRDSDQPQHF
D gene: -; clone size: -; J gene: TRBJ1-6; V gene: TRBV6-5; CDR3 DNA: TGTGCCACCAGACAGGCCTATAATTCACCCCTCCACTTT; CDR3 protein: CATRQAYNSPLHF
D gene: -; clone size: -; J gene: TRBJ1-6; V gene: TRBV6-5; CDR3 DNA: TGTGCCAGCACCCCAGCGGGGGGTTCACCCCTCCACTTT; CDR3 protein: CASTPAGGSPLHF
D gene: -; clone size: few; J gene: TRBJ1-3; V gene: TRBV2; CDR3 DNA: TGTGCCAGCAGAGAGGGTCCTGGAAACACCATATATTTT; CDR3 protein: CASREGPGNTIYF
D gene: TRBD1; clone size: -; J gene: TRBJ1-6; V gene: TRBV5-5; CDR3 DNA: TGTGCCAGCAGCCAGCAGGACAGGGATAATTCACCCCTCCACTTT; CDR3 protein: CASSQQDRDNSPLHF
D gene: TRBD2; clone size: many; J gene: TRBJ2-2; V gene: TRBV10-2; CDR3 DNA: TGCGCCAGCCGGGTCCTAGCGGGGTCCGGGGAGCTGTTTTTT; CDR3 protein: CASRVLAGSGELFF
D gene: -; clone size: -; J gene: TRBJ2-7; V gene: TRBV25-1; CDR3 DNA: TGTGCCAGCAGTTCCTCAGGGTACGAGCAGTACTTC; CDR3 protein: CASSSSGYEQYF
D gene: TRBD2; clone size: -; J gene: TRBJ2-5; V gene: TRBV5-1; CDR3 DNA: TGCGCCAGCAGCTTGGCTAGGACTAGCGGGGGGAATAGGGGTGAGACCCAGTACTTC; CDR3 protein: CASSLARTSGGNRGETQYF
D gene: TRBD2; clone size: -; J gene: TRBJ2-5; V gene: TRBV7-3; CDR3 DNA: TGTGCCAGCAGCCCCTTGGCGGGGGGGGCCACCCAGTACTTC; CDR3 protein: CASSPLAGGATQYF
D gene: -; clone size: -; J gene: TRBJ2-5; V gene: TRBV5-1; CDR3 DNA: TGCGCCAGCAGTCGCCGGGTCCAAGAGACCCAGTACTTC; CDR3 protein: CASSRRVQETQYF
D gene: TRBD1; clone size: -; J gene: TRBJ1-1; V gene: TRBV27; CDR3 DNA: TGTGCCAGCAGTTCTTGGACAGGGGACACTGAAGCTTTCTTT; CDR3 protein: CASSSWTGDTEAFF
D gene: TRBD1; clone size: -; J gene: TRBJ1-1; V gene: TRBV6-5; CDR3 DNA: TGTGCCAGCAGTTACGCCGGACAGGAGACTGAAGCTTTCTTT; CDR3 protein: CASSYAGQETEAFF